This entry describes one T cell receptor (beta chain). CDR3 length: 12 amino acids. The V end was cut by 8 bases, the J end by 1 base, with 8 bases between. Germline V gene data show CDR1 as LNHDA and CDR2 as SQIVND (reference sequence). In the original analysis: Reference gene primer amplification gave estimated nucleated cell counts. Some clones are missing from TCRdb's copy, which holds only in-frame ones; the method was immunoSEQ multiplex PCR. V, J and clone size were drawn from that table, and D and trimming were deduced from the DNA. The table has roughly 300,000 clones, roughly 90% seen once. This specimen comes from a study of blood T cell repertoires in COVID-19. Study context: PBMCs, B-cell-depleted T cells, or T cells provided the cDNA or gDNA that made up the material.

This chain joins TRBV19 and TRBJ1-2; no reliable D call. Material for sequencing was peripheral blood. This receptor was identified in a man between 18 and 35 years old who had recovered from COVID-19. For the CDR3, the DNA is TGTGCCAGTTCTGTCGGTAACTATGGCTACACCTTC. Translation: CASSVGNYGYTF.